The clone carrying this T cell receptor beta chain was detected a few times. Its antigen remains unidentified. 5'RACE with constant-segment primers built TCRalpha and TCRbeta cDNA libraries with UMIs. TCRdb called the 5' RACE reads again in MiXCR, with one record for every CDR3 protein. The sample contains 250,000 to 350,000 distinct CDR3 sequences, just under 20% of which appear only once. These data belong to a study of T-cell memory formation after mild COVID-19. Study details: TCR clusters largely stayed donor specific. Overall study findings and caveats: The main location of contracting CD4+ clones was CM and EM, and that of contracting CD8+ clones was EMRA. Whether second-wave clones peaking at day 37 were SARS-CoV-2 specific went unconfirmed.

The CDR3 is 16 residues long. After removal of 5 bases from V and 7 bases from J, the junction contained 10 bases not matched to a gene. Sequencing was performed on PBMCs or a T cell subset sorted from them (not recorded which). The J gene is TRBJ1-6, the V gene TRBV12-3 or TRBV12-4; 8 nucleotides line up with TRBD1. This clonotype originated in a man aged 18 to 30 who had mild COVID-19 (a few samples of this study predate the infection). Cell type and time point are not known. CDR3 nucleotide sequence: TGTGCCAGCAGTAACCCCAACAGGGGGGGAAATTCACCCCTCCACTTT. It specifies CASSNPNRGGNSPLHF.